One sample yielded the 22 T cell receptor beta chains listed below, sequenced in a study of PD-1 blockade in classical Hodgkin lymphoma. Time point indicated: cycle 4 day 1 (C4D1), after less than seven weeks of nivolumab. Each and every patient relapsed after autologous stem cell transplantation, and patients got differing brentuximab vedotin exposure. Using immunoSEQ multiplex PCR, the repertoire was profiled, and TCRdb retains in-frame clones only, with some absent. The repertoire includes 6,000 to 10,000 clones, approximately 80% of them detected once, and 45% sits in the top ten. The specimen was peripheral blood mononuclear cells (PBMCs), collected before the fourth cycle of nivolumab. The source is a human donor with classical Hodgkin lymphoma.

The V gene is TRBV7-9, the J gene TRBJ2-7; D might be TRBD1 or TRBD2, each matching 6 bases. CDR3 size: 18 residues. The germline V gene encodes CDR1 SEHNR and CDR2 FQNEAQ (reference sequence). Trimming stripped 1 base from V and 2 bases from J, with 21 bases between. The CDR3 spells CASSLVVSRRGHTYEQYF. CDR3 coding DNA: TGTGCCAGCAGCTTAGTGGTTTCGAGGCGGGGACACACCTACGAGCAGTACTTC.

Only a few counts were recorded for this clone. The CDR3 region is CATPLTGGDGNIQYF. The CDR3 DNA is TGTGCCACTCCACTGACAGGGGGCGATGGAAACATTCAGTACTTC. The chain links TRBV21-1 to TRBJ2-4; TRBD1, the D gene given by the table, was not confirmed from the DNA. TRBV21-1 is tagged as a pseudogene. The CDR3 contains 15 residues.

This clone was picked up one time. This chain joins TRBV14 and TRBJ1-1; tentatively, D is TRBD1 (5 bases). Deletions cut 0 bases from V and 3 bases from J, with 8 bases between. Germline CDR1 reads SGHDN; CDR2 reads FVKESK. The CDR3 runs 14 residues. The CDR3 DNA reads TGTGCCAGCAGCCAAGAGGACACCTACACTGAAGCTTTCTTT. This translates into CASSQEDTYTEAFF.

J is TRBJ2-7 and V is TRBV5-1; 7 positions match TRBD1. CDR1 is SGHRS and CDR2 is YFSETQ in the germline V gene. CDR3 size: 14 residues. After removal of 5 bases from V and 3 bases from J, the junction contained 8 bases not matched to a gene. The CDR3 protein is CASSSGTVSYEQYF. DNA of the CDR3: TGCGCCAGCAGTTCGGGGACAGTGAGCTACGAGCAGTACTTC. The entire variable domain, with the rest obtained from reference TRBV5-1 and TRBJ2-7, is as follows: KAGVTQTPRYLIKTRGQQVTLSCSPISGHRSVSWYQQTPGQGLQFLFEYFSETQRNKGNFPGRFSGRQFSNSRSEMNVSTLELGDSALYLCASSSGTVSYEQYFGPGTRLTVT.

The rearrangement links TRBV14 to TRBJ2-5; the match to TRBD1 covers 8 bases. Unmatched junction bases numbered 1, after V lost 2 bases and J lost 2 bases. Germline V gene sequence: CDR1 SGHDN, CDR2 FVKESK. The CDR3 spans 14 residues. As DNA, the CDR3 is TGTGCCAGCAGCCAAAACAGGGGGCAAGAGACCCAGTACTTC. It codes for CASSQNRGQETQYF.

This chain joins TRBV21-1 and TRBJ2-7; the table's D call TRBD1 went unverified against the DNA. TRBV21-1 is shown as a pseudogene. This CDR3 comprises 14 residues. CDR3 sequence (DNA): TGTGCCAGCAGCGCCCCCGGGACAGACTACGAGCAGTACTTC. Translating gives CASSAPGTDYEQYF.

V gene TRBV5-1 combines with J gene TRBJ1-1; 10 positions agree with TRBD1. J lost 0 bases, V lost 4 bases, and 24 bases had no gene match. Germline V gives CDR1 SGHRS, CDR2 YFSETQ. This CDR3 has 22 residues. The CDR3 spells CASSPDRGQGLRESLMNTEAFF. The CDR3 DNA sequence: TGCGCCAGCAGCCCTGACAGGGGGCAGGGTTTAAGGGAATCCCTCATGAACACTGAAGCTTTCTTT.

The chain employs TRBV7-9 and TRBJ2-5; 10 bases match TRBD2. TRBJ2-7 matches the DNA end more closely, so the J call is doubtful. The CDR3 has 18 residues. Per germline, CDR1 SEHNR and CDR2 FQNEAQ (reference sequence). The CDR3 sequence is CASSLGEREGPFTYEQYF. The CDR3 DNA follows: TGTGCCAGCAGCTTAGGCGAGCGGGAGGGCCCCTTCACCTACGAGCAGTACTTC.

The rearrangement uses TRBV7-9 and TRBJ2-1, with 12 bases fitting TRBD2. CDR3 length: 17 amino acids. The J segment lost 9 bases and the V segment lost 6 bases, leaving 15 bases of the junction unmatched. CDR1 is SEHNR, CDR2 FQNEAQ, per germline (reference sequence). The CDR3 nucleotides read TGTGCCAGCAGTTCCTCCCGACTAGCGGGAGAACTGGGTGAGCAGTTCTTC. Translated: CASSSSRLAGELGEQFF.

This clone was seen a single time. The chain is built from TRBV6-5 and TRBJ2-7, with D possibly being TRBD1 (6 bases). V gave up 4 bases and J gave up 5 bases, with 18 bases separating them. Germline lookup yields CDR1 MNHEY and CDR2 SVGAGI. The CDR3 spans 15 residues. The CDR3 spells CASSLQGALFHEQYF. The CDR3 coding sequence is TGTGCCAGCAGTTTACAGGGTGCTCTTTTCCACGAGCAGTACTTC.

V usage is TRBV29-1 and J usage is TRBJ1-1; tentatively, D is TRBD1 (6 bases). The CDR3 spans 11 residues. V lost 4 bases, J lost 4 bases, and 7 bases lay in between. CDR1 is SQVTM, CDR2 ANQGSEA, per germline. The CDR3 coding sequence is TGCAGCGTTGTGGGGGCCACTGAAGCTTTCTTT. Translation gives CSVVGATEAFF.

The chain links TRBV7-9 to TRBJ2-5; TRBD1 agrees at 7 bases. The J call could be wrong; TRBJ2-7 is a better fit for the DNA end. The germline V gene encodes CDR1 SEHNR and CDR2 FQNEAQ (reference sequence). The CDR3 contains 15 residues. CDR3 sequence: CASSLVLGQRYEQYF. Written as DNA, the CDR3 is TGTGCCAGCAGCTTAGTCTTGGGACAGCGATACGAGCAGTACTTC.

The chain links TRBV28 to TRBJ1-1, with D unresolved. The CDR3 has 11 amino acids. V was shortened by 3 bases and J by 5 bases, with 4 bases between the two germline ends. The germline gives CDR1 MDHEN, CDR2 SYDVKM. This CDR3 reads CASSFGTEAFF. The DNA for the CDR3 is TGTGCCAGCAGTTTCGGAACTGAAGCTTTCTTT.

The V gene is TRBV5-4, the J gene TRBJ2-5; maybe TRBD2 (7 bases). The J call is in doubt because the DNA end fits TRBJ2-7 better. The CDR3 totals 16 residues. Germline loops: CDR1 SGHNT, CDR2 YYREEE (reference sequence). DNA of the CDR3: TGTGCCAGCAGCCCCGAGGGGGGGCGTAGGTCCTACGAGCAGTACTTC. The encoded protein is CASSPEGGRRSYEQYF.

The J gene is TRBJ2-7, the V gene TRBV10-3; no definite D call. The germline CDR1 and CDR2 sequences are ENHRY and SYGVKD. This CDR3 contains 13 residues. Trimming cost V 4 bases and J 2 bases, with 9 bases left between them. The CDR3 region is CAISGGSPYEQYF. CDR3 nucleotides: TGTGCCATCAGTGGTGGCTCTCCCTACGAGCAGTACTTC.

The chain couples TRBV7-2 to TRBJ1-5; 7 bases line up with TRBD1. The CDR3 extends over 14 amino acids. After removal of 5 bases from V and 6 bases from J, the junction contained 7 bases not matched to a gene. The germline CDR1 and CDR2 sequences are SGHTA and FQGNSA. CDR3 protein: CASSLLQGSQPQHF. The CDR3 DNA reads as TGTGCCAGCAGCCTCCTACAGGGGAGTCAGCCCCAGCATTTT.

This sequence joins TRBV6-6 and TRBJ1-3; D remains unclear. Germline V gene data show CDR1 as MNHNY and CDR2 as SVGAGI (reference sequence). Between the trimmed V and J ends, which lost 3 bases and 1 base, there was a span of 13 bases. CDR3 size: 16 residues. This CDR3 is CASSYGLELSGNTIYF. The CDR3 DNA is TGTGCCAGCAGTTATGGCCTTGAACTTTCTGGAAACACCATATATTTT.

CDR3 coding DNA: TGTGCCAGCAGTAGACAGGGATCTAACTATGGCTACACCTTC. It codes for CASSRQGSNYGYTF. The chain has TRBV2 and TRBJ1-2; 7 nucleotides align to TRBD1. Germline V lookup: CDR1 SNHLY, CDR2 FYNNEI. V shed 5 bases, J shed 0 bases, and the junction held 3 bases outside the gene matches. This CDR3 region has 14 residues. The full variable domain, rest sourced from reference TRBV2 and TRBJ1-2, is EPEVTQTPSHQVTQMGQEVILRCVPISNHLYFYWYRQILGQKVEFLVSFYNNEISEKSEIFDDQFSVERPDGSNFTLKIRSTKLEDSAMYFCASSRQGSNYGYTFGSGTRLTVV.

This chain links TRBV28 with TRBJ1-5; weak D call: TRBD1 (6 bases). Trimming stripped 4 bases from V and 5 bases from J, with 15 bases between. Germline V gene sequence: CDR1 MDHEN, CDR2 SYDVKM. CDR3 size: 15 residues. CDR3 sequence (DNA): TGTGCCAGCAGTTCCGGGACATTGACCTATCAGCCCCAGCATTTT. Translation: CASSSGTLTYQPQHF.

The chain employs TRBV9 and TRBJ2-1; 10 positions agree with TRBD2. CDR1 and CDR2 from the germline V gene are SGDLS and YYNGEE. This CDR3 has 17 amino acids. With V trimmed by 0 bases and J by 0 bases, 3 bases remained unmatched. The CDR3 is CASSVGASGGSYNEQFF. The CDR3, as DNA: TGTGCCAGCAGCGTAGGTGCTAGCGGGGGCTCCTACAATGAGCAGTTCTTC.

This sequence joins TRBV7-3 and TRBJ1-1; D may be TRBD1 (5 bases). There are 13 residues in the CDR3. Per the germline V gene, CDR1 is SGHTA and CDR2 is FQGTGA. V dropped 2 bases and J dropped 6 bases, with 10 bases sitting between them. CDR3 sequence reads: CASSLSGLAEAFF. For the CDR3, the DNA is TGTGCCAGCAGCTTATCGGGGCTCGCTGAAGCTTTCTTT.

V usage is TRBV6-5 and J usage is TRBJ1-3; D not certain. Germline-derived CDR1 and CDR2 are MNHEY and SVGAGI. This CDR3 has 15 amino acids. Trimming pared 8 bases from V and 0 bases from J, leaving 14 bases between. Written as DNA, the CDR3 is TGTGCCAGCTGTAATATTGGTAACTCTGGAAACACCATATATTTT. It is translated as CASCNIGNSGNTIYF.